Following are 23 T cell receptor beta chains from one sample sequenced in a study of molecular identifiers for immune sequencing clone quantification. TCRdb passed the PCR reads through MiXCR, listing each CDR3 protein once. The data show 75,000 to 100,000 distinct CDR3 sequences, with roughly 19% seen just once and roughly 0.89% held by the top ten. Sequenced: naive CD8+ T cells from blood, with Jurkat cell RNA spiked in. Subset denoted: FACS-sorted CD8+CD4-CCR7+CD45RA+ naive T cells. Source of these receptors: a human donor in good health. Some libraries in this study had Jurkat cell RNA spiked in.

Notes on this clonotype: One base away lies a much larger clone, so this may be a sequencing read error. This sequence joins TRBV7-9 and TRBJ2-7, with D possibly being TRBD1 (5 bases). The CDR3 has 16 amino acids. V was pared by 1 base and J by 2 bases, with 15 bases between. From germline, CDR1 is SEHNR and CDR2 FQNEAQ (reference sequence). The CDR3 DNA follows: TGTGCCAGCAGCTTAGGGAATGCAGGGCCCCCCTACGAGCAGTACTTC. Its translation is CASSLGNAGPPYEQYF.

The chain carries TRBV4-1 and TRBJ2-7; D remains ambiguous. Germline values: CDR1 MGHRA, CDR2 YSYEKL. The CDR3 spans 13 residues. Trimming removed 5 bases from V and 1 base from J, with 9 bases in between. The CDR3 nucleotides are TGCGCCAGCAGCTCACCTCCTTCCTACGAGCAGTACTTC. Its translation: CASSSPPSYEQYF.

This clonotype has ten or more counts. The V gene is TRBV2, the J gene TRBJ1-1; TRBD1 might be the D (6 bases). The V end was cut by 10 bases, the J end by 1 base, with 13 bases between. The CDR3 length is 13 residues. The germline CDR1 and CDR2 sequences are SNHLY and FYNNEI. Here the CDR3 reads CATPGTTNTEAFF. The CDR3 DNA follows: TGTGCCACCCCCGGGACAACGAACACTGAAGCTTTCTTT.

In regard to this clonotype: This may be a read error, as it is one base from a much larger clone. The V gene is TRBV14, the J gene TRBJ2-7, with 7 bases identical to TRBD1. This CDR3 has 14 residues. With 5 bases clipped from V and 2 bases from J, the junction kept 6 bases outside the gene matches. Germline CDR1 SGHDN, CDR2 FVKESK. The CDR3 nucleotides read TGTGCCAGCAGCGACCGGGACAGAACCTACGAGCAGTACTTC. Amino acids: CASSDRDRTYEQYF.

This clonotype was counted many times. This chain connects TRBV29-1 to TRBJ2-2; D call uncertain. The CDR3 is 14 amino acids. Germline CDR1 is SQVTM and CDR2 is ANQGSEA. V was shortened by 4 bases and J by 4 bases, with 13 bases between the two germline ends. The CDR3 nucleotides read TGCAGCGTTGGAGTTGGAGCCGGCACCGGGGAGCTGTTTTTT. Translation: CSVGVGAGTGELFF.

There are many counts of this clonotype. The chain has TRBV5-1 and TRBJ2-5; D may be TRBD2 (6 bases). Germline V gene sequence: CDR1 SGHRS, CDR2 YFSETQ. This CDR3 has 13 residues. Between the trimmed V and J ends, which lost 6 bases and 9 bases, there was a span of 18 bases. The CDR3 here is CASNPGDKAAQYF. The CDR3 DNA reads TGCGCCAGCAACCCGGGGGATAAGGCGGCCCAGTACTTC.

As regards this clonotype: Possible read error: a much larger clone is one base away. V usage is TRBV7-9 and J usage is TRBJ1-1; TRBD1 might be the D (6 bases). The germline V gene encodes CDR1 SEHNR and CDR2 FQNEAQ (reference sequence). This CDR3 is built from 15 residues. The CDR3 DNA is TGTGCCTGCAGAACAGGGCTGCAGGAGGGCACTGAAGCTTTCTTT. Translating gives CACRTGLQEGTEAFF.

The table lists this clonotype with many counts. This rearrangement joins TRBV29-1 to TRBJ2-3, with 10 bases lining up with TRBD2. The length of the CDR3 is 13 residues. V trimming: 2 bases; J trimming: 5 bases; junction bases outside the gene matches: 1. Per the germline V gene, CDR1 is SQVTM and CDR2 is ANQGSEA. In DNA form, the CDR3 reads TGCAGCGTTGAACCTAGCGGGGGAGATACGCAGTATTTT. Its protein product is CSVEPSGGDTQYF.

This clonotype was counted at least ten times. This chain links TRBV29-1 with TRBJ2-6, with a weak D call TRBD1 (6 bases). CDR1 and CDR2 (germline): SQVTM, ANQGSEA. V dropped 0 bases and J dropped 2 bases, with 23 bases sitting between them. The CDR3 contains 20 residues. The CDR3: CSVEDTSRWTENPGANVLTF. The DNA of the CDR3 is TGCAGCGTTGAAGATACCTCACGGTGGACAGAAAATCCTGGGGCCAACGTCCTGACTTTC.

About this clonotype itself: A much bigger clone sits one base away, suggesting this may be a read error. The chain links TRBV6-2 or TRBV6-3 to TRBJ2-7; 7 bases map to TRBD1. This CDR3 is built from 15 residues. In germline, CDR1 is MNHEY, CDR2 SVGEGT. This CDR3 reads CASSSLRQGVYEQCF. The CDR3, as DNA: TGTGCCAGCAGTTCCCTAAGACAGGGTGTCTACGAGCAGTGCTTC.

Remarks on this clonotype: A read error may account for a junction end that differs from germline. The V gene is TRBV7-9, the J gene TRBJ2-3; TRBD2 might be the D (6 bases). This CDR3 has 14 residues. Per germline, CDR1 SEHNR and CDR2 FQNEAQ (reference sequence). CDR3 coding DNA: TGTGCCACCAGCTTCGGGGGTCACACAGATACGCGGTATTTT. It yields the protein CATSFGGHTDTRYF.

This clonotype was observed at least ten times. The chain combines TRBV6-5 with TRBJ2-2, with unresolved D. Germline CDR1 is MNHEY and CDR2 is SVGAGI. The length of the CDR3 is 13 residues. The germline V and J ends were trimmed by 2 bases and 8 bases, with 9 bases remaining between them. This CDR3 is CASSYRVTGELFF. DNA of the CDR3: TGTGCCAGCAGTTACAGGGTTACTGGGGAGCTGTTTTTT.

About this clonotype: One junction end does not reproduce the germline sequence, and a read error may be involved. The chain carries TRBV5-3 and TRBJ2-7, with 13 bases fitting TRBD2. TRBV5-3 is identified as an open reading frame with a role that is uncertain. This CDR3 is built from 16 residues. The CDR3 DNA follows: TGTGCCAGCAGCTCACGGACTAGCGGGGGCCCCTACGAGCAGTACTTC. This translates into CASSSRTSGGPYEQYF.

A few counts support this clonotype. The chain employs TRBV6-5 and TRBJ2-2; 7 nucleotides match TRBD2. The J segment lost 9 bases and the V segment lost 0 bases, leaving 13 bases of the junction unmatched. The CDR3 extends over 17 amino acids. Germline V lookup: CDR1 MNHEY, CDR2 SVGAGI. The CDR3 loop reads CASSYSAGREKARELFF. For the CDR3, the DNA is TGTGCCAGCAGTTACTCGGCCGGGCGGGAGAAAGCCCGGGAGCTGTTTTTT.

This clonotype came up many times. The rearrangement joins TRBV27 to TRBJ2-7, with 11 bases identical to TRBD2. Per germline, CDR1 MNHEY and CDR2 SMNVEV (reference sequence). The CDR3 has 16 amino acids. V gave up 5 bases and J gave up 3 bases; unmatched junction bases: 9. The CDR3 loop reads CASSTGTSGTGYEQYF. CDR3 coding DNA: TGTGCCAGCAGTACGGGGACTAGCGGTACCGGCTACGAGCAGTACTTC.

This clonotype showed up many times. V usage is TRBV15 and J usage is TRBJ2-2, with TRBD2 matching over 7 bases. Trimming removed 3 bases from V and 3 bases from J; junction bases left unmatched: 16. Germline lookup yields CDR1 LNHNV and CDR2 YYDKDF (reference sequence). This CDR3 spans 19 amino acids. The CDR3 region has the DNA TGTGCCACCAGCAGCACCTTCACGAGGGAGGGCCGCGACACCGGGGAGCTGTTTTTT. Translation gives CATSSTFTREGRDTGELFF. The full variable domain, its missing parts supplied by reference TRBV15 and TRBJ2-2, is DAMVIQNPRYQVTQFGKPVTLSCSQTLNHNVMYWYQQKSSQAPKLLFHYYDKDFNNEADTPDNFQSRRPNTSFCFLDIRSPGLGDTAMYLCATSSTFTREGRDTGELFFGEGSRLTVL.

This clonotype was seen ten or more times. V usage is TRBV13 and J usage is TRBJ2-1; a possible D gene is TRBD2 (6 bases). Germline V gene lookup returns CDR1 PRHDT and CDR2 FYEKMQ (reference sequence). Trimming stripped 2 bases from V and 7 bases from J, with 15 bases between. CDR3 length equals 15 residues. The CDR3 DNA reads as TGTGCCAGCAGCTTAAAGGGACTTAATCAGAATGAGCAGTTCTTC. Residues: CASSLKGLNQNEQFF.

This clonotype was observed many times. The V and J genes are TRBV10-3 and TRBJ1-2, with D tentatively TRBD1 (5 bases). The germline V gene has CDR1 ENHRY and CDR2 SYGVKD. There are 13 residues in the CDR3. The V end was cut by 5 bases, the J end by 1 base, with 8 bases between. The CDR3 here is CAISMDNNYGYTF. The CDR3 DNA reads as TGTGCCATCAGTATGGACAATAACTATGGCTACACCTTC.

Worth noting for this clonotype: Given a much more abundant clone one base away, this may be a read error. The chain uses TRBV4-1 and TRBJ1-2; D may be TRBD1 (6 bases). Looked up from germline, CDR1 is MGHRA and CDR2 is YSYEKL. The CDR3 covers 14 residues. The CDR3 DNA reads TGCGCCAGCAGCCCTGACAGGAGTAACTATGGCTACGCCTTC. Amino acids: CASSPDRSNYGYAF.

This clonotype was detected many times. In nucleotides, the CDR3 is TGCGCCAGCAGCCGCGACAGGGAGCACGAGCAGTACTTC. Amino acid sequence: CASSRDREHEQYF. V gene TRBV4-1 combines with J gene TRBJ2-7, with 7 positions matching TRBD1. Germline V gene sequence: CDR1 MGHRA, CDR2 YSYEKL. This CDR3 spans 13 amino acids. The ends lost 4 bases at V and 5 bases at J; junction bases unmatched: 5.

This clonotype occurred many times. The V gene is TRBV4-3, the J gene TRBJ1-5; D is possibly TRBD1 (5 bases). The V end lost 4 bases, the J end lost 11 bases, and 18 bases lay between the germline ends. The CDR3 is 14 amino acids. Looked up from germline, CDR1 is LGHNA and CDR2 is YSLEER. CDR3 in amino acids: CASSPSLQVLAQHF. The DNA for the CDR3 is TGCGCCAGCAGCCCCTCTTTACAGGTGTTGGCCCAGCATTTT.

This clonotype was counted only a few times. The chain recombines TRBV27 with TRBJ2-1; D remains ambiguous. V was shortened by 4 bases and J by 4 bases, with 8 bases between the two germline ends. This CDR3 comprises 13 residues. Germline lookup yields CDR1 MNHEY and CDR2 SMNVEV (reference sequence). CDR3: CASSWGTYNEQFF. The CDR3 nucleotides read TGTGCCAGCAGTTGGGGAACTTACAATGAGCAGTTCTTC.

The rearrangement uses TRBV29-1 and TRBJ2-7, with TRBD1 matching over 7 bases. From germline, CDR1 is SQVTM and CDR2 ANQGSEA. V was clipped by 0 bases and J by 4 bases; unmatched bases: 12. CDR3 length: 16 amino acids. The DNA for the CDR3 is TGCAGCGTTGAAGATTCAGATCCGGGACAGAAGTACGAGCAGTACTTC. Its protein is CSVEDSDPGQKYEQYF.